Following are 19 T cell receptor beta chains from one sample sequenced in a study of CD8 T cells in Susac syndrome. Reverse transcription used about 0.45 to 1 ug RNA and random hexamers. TCRdb analysed the immunoSEQ multiplex PCR reads with MiXCR anew, one entry per CDR3 protein. Among over 80,000 distinct CDR3 sequences listed, about 93% were seen once. Input material: CD8+ T cells from PBMCs. The source of these receptors is a human donor with Susac syndrome.

Details on this clonotype: At one of its ends the junction is not consistent with the germline gene, which may arise from a read error. The chain recombines TRBV4-3 with TRBJ2-1, with 7 bases identical to TRBD2. Germline assignment: CDR1 LGHNA and CDR2 YSLEER. The CDR3 length is 16 residues. The CDR3 reads CASSQGLRGDYNEQFF. CDR3 nucleotides: TGCGCCAGCAGCCAAGGACTCCGGGGGGACTACAATGAGCAGTTCTTT.

The chain carries TRBV5-6 and TRBJ1-1; D unresolved. The CDR3 has 14 amino acids. Trimming shortened V by 4 bases and J by 4 bases, and 14 bases separated the two germline ends. The germline gives CDR1 SGHDT, CDR2 YYEEEE. CDR3: CASSLPSGSTEAFF. CDR3 bases: TGTGCCAGCAGCCTTCCGTCCGGGTCCACTGAAGCTTTCTTT. Using reference TRBV5-6 and TRBJ1-1 for the parts outside the CDR3, the full variable domain is DAGVTQSPTHLIKTRGQQVTLRCSPKSGHDTVSWYQQALGQGPQFIFQYYEEEERQRGNFPDRFSGHQFPNYSSELNVNALLLGDSALYLCASSLPSGSTEAFFGQGTRLTVV.

The CDR3 coding sequence is TGTGCCAGCAGGGGACCTTGGGGGGACACTGAAGCTTTCTTT. Translated: CASRGPWGDTEAFF. The chain recombines TRBV7-9 with TRBJ1-1, with a weak D call TRBD1 (5 bases). Germline V gene sequence: CDR1 SEHNR, CDR2 FQNEAQ (reference sequence). V was cut by 6 bases and J by 3 bases, with 14 bases left in between. This CDR3 spans 14 amino acids.

The chain recombines TRBV19 with TRBJ2-1; 7 nucleotides match TRBD2. V shed 0 bases and J 4 bases; nucleotides not matched to a gene: 3. CDR3 length equals 15 residues. Germline V lookup: CDR1 LNHDA, CDR2 SQIVND (reference sequence). CDR3 DNA sequence: TGTGCCAGTAGTATAGACGGACTAGATTACAATGAGCAGTTCTTC. Translating gives CASSIDGLDYNEQFF.

V usage is TRBV27 and J usage is TRBJ1-5, with TRBD1 as a possible D gene (6 bases). The CDR3 extends over 13 amino acids. Germline CDR1 is MNHEY and CDR2 is SMNVEV (reference sequence). V was cut by 5 bases and J by 6 bases, with 11 bases left in between. The CDR3 region is CASSAGVGQPQHF. CDR3 bases: TGTGCCAGCAGTGCAGGGGTTGGTCAGCCCCAGCATTTT.

This chain connects TRBV12-5 to TRBJ1-2; possible D gene TRBD1, 5 bases. Trimming pared 7 bases from V and 2 bases from J, leaving 8 bases between. This CDR3 has 12 residues. Germline CDR1 reads LGHNT; CDR2 reads FRNRAP. For the CDR3, the DNA is TGTGCTAGTGCCCCAGGGAACTATGGCTACACCTTC. Residues: CASAPGNYGYTF.

The rearrangement joins TRBV4-3 to TRBJ2-7, with TRBD2 identical over 10 bases. Germline CDR1 and CDR2: LGHNA and YSLEER. The trim removed 1 base at V and 4 bases at J, leaving 7 bases unmatched. This CDR3 has 16 residues. CDR3 sequence reads: CASSQGSASGSYEQYF. DNA for the CDR3: TGCGCCAGCAGCCAAGGGTCGGCTAGCGGGAGTTACGAGCAGTACTTC.

CDR3 amino acids: CASSEQGTYEQYF. CDR3 in DNA: TGCGCCAGCAGCGAACAGGGGACCTACGAGCAGTACTTC. The chain joins TRBV5-1 to TRBJ2-7, with 7 nucleotides matching TRBD1. CDR3 length: 13 residues. CDR1 and CDR2 (germline): SGHRS, YFSETQ. With 4 bases clipped from V and 2 bases from J, the junction kept 3 bases outside the gene matches.

This chain joins TRBV4-1 and TRBJ1-2; D is unresolved. The V end was cut by 4 bases, the J end by 7 bases, with 19 bases between. The CDR3 runs 15 residues. CDR1 is MGHRA, CDR2 YSYEKL, per germline. The CDR3 reads CASSPELGQIFGYTF. The CDR3 DNA sequence: TGCGCCAGCAGCCCAGAACTCGGGCAGATCTTTGGCTACACCTTC.

The rearrangement joins TRBV7-9 to TRBJ1-2; D is unresolved. Germline V gene lookup returns CDR1 SEHNR and CDR2 FQNEAQ (reference sequence). The CDR3 is 15 amino acids. V lost 4 bases to trimming and J lost 0 bases, with 12 bases between them. The CDR3 is CASSSETSPNYGYTF. Written as DNA, the CDR3 is TGTGCCAGCAGCTCAGAGACATCCCCTAACTATGGCTACACCTTC. The variable domain in full, completed from reference TRBV7-9 and TRBJ1-2, reads DTGVSQNPRHKITKRGQNVTFRCDPISEHNRLYWYRQTLGQGPEFLTYFQNEAQLEKSRLLSDRFSAERPKGSFSTLEIQRTEQGDSAMYLCASSSETSPNYGYTFGSGTRLTVV.

V usage is TRBV4-3 and J usage is TRBJ2-1; possibly TRBD2 for D (5 bases). Trimming left V 0 bases short and J 6 bases short, with 12 bases between. The CDR3 consists of 15 residues. Germline V gives CDR1 LGHNA, CDR2 YSLEER. DNA for the CDR3: TGCGCCAGCAGCCAAGATGTTTGGGGAGCCAATGAGCAGTTCTTC. It yields the protein CASSQDVWGANEQFF.

The V and J genes are TRBV28 and TRBJ2-7; TRBD2 is a possible D gene (6 bases). Per the germline V gene, CDR1 is MDHEN and CDR2 is SYDVKM. Trimming took off 10 bases at V and 3 bases at J, with 10 bases between the two ends. CDR3 length: 11 amino acids. CDR3 residues: CATSVGYEQYF. CDR3 nucleotide sequence: TGTGCCACTAGCGTAGGCTACGAGCAGTACTTC.

The J gene is TRBJ2-2, the V gene TRBV28; D is ambiguous. Trimming took 5 bases from V and 2 from J, leaving 12 bases between them. The CDR3 is 15 amino acids. Germline lookup yields CDR1 MDHEN and CDR2 SYDVKM. The CDR3 region has the DNA TGTGCCAGCAGTCTGCCATGGAGCAACACCGGGGAGCTGTTTTTT. It specifies CASSLPWSNTGELFF.

This clonotype appeared a few times. The CDR3: CAWSFSISGNTIYF. CDR3 bases: TGTGCCTGGAGTTTCAGCATCTCTGGAAACACCATATATTTT. The chain employs TRBV30 and TRBJ1-3; D gene unclear. The V end was cut by 2 bases, the J end by 0 bases, with 8 bases between. Germline V gives CDR1 GTSNPN, CDR2 SVGIG (reference sequence). The CDR3 extends over 14 amino acids. Together with reference TRBV30 and TRBJ1-3, the CDR3 gives the full variable domain: SQTIHQWPATLVQPVGSPLSLECTVEGTSNPNLYWYRQAAGRGLQLLFYSVGIGQISSEVPQNLSASRPQDRQFILSSKKLLLSDSGFYLCAWSFSISGNTIYFGEGSWLTVV.

This chain joins TRBV4-3 and TRBJ2-4; no firm D call. CDR1 and CDR2 (germline): LGHNA, YSLEER. Between the trimmed V and J ends, which lost 0 bases and 0 bases, there was a span of 9 bases. The CDR3 loop spans 16 amino acids. CDR3: CASSQDTTPAKNIQYF. In nucleotides, the CDR3 is TGCGCCAGCAGCCAAGATACCACCCCAGCCAAAAACATTCAGTACTTC.

J is TRBJ1-2 and V is TRBV28, with D possibly TRBD1 on 5 matching bases. CDR1 is MDHEN, CDR2 SYDVKM, per germline. Trimming removed 2 bases at V and 6 bases at J, with 16 bases between. This CDR3 has 15 residues. The CDR3 sequence: CASSLGRDATHGYTF. In DNA, the CDR3 is TGTGCCAGCAGTTTAGGGCGGGACGCAACGCATGGCTACACCTTC.

The CDR3 is CASSPRTNNGETQYF. DNA of the CDR3: TGTGCCAGCAGTCCCCGGACTAACAACGGGGAGACCCAGTACTTC. This chain uses TRBV25-1 with TRBJ2-5; D may be TRBD2 (6 bases). V dropped 5 bases and J dropped 5 bases, with 18 bases sitting between them. The CDR3 is 15 amino acids. Germline CDR1 is MGHDK and CDR2 is SYGVNS.

The rearrangement links TRBV29-1 to TRBJ2-1; D remains ambiguous. CDR3 length equals 15 residues. Germline CDR1 reads SQVTM; CDR2 reads ANQGSEA. Trimming pared 0 bases from V and 3 bases from J, leaving 12 bases between. The CDR3: CSVEEVGFGYNEQFF. In nucleotides, the CDR3 is TGCAGCGTTGAAGAGGTAGGATTTGGCTACAATGAGCAGTTCTTC.

This chain connects TRBV9 to TRBJ2-1, with D unclear. There are 16 residues in the CDR3. Germline loops: CDR1 SGDLS, CDR2 YYNGEE. V was trimmed by 2 bases and J by 0 bases, leaving 12 bases between them. CDR3 nucleotides: TGTGCCAGCAGCGTTCCAGACTCGAGCTCCTACAATGAGCAGTTCTTC. Amino acids: CASSVPDSSSYNEQFF.